These T cell receptor beta chains were read from a single sample in a study of beta chain features in type 1 diabetes. TCRdb keeps only in-frame clones here, not all; method: immunoSEQ multiplex PCR. The sample lists roughly 260,000 clones; about a fifth were seen once. Input material: naive CD4+ T cells from blood. Receptors originate from a woman aged 35 to 49 with type 1 diabetes. The CDR3 runs from the conserved cysteine through the conserved F or W. Fields, in order: V gene, clone size, J gene, CDR3 protein. Expanded clones get a size class; other rows say once, few or many, or leave the size out.

TRBV5-4,few,TRBJ2-7,CASSVNYEQYF
TRBV7-2,NA,TRBJ2-3,CASSLWLAGFTDTQYF
TRBV27,few,TRBJ2-6,CASSKGRSGANVLTF
TRBV14,NA,TRBJ2-3,CASSSPTGAADTQYF
TRBV18,few,TRBJ2-6,CASSPGQGPAGANVLTF
TRBV29-1,few,TRBJ2-7,CSVGPRLAGPYEQYF
TRBV19,NA,TRBJ1-5,CASNKFGNQPQHF
TRBV7-9,NA,TRBJ2-7,CASSLGQSSYEQYF
TRBV5-1,NA,TRBJ1-1,CASSIQDQNTEAFF
TRBV28,NA,TRBJ2-3,CASRPSGAPLGETQYF
TRBV7-9,NA,TRBJ2-5,CASSREQETQYF
TRBV5-1,NA,TRBJ2-7,CASTTGEDEQYF
TRBV5-1,NA,TRBJ1-4,CASSLEAGWYEKLFF
TRBV2,few,TRBJ1-2,CASSERTGSVIYGYTF
TRBV28,few,TRBJ2-1,CASVTSGRNEQFF
TRBV7-9,NA,TRBJ1-4,CASSRLFPALGGEKLFF